The entry below gives a single TCR beta chain sequence along with its context. Participant age was roughly 18 to 95 years, and participants resided in 25 or so US areas. The CDR3 consists of 15 residues. Germline CDR1 reads LNHDA; CDR2 reads SQIVND (reference sequence). V lost 6 bases, J lost 0 bases, and 4 bases stayed unmatched. This specimen belongs to a study of blood T cell repertoires in COVID-19. For the study at large: In each case, the material was cDNA or gDNA derived from T cells, B-cell-depleted T cells, or PBMCs.

Sequencing was performed with immunoSEQ multiplex PCR; in TCRdb, only in-frame clones are kept and a portion is missing. The data show about 400,000 clones, roughly 87% seen once. V and J are TRBV19 and TRBJ1-5; TRBD1 matches at 8 bases. Sequences were obtained from PBMCs or T cells enriched from blood (not recorded which). The clonotype was recovered from a woman younger than 30 with acute COVID-19. The CDR3 loop reads CASRLDRASNQPQHF. The CDR3 DNA follows: TGTGCCAGTAGGTTGGACAGGGCTAGCAATCAGCCCCAGCATTTT.